This T cell receptor beta chain is from a study of T cell changes during pregnancy in multiple sclerosis. The table lists this clone with a count of one. Here immunoSEQ multiplex PCR was the method, and the copy in TCRdb shows in-frame clones only, minus some. The repertoire holds some 77,000 clones, with more than 80% as singletons. The CDR3 sequence is 16 residues long. Trimming stripped 2 bases from V and 4 bases from J, with 17 bases between. Germline CDR1 reads LNHDA; CDR2 reads SQIVND (reference sequence). Source: CD4+ T cells from peripheral blood mononuclear cells, taken before pregnancy. This chain links TRBV19 with TRBJ1-2, with a weak D call TRBD1 (5 bases). The TCR comes from a female donor with multiple sclerosis, enrolled in a pregnancy study. The CDR3 sequence is CASSIQGRTDFYGYTF. The CDR3 region has the DNA TGTGCCAGTAGTATACAGGGCAGGACCGATTTCTATGGCTACACCTTC.